This entry concerns a single TCR beta chain. Using immunoSEQ multiplex PCR, the repertoire was profiled, and TCRdb retains in-frame clones only, with some absent. The table has roughly 34,000 clones, around nine tenths seen once. This record belongs to a study of T cell changes during pregnancy in multiple sclerosis. The CDR3 loop spans 18 amino acids. Per germline, CDR1 PRHDT and CDR2 FYEKMQ (reference sequence). V trimming: 5 bases; J trimming: 5 bases; junction bases outside the gene matches: 13. The starting material was CD8+ T cells from peripheral blood mononuclear cells, obtained in the third trimester of pregnancy. The sequence derives from a female donor with multiple sclerosis, enrolled in a pregnancy study. The chain links TRBV13 to TRBJ2-5; 14 nucleotides match TRBD2. CDR3 loop: CASSPKGTSGGPGETQYF. CDR3 DNA: TGTGCCAGCAGCCCCAAAGGGACTAGCGGGGGCCCTGGGGAGACCCAGTACTTC.